A single sample is the source of the 27 T cell receptor beta chains below, sequenced in a study of shared clonotypes between healthy human individuals. Profiling relied on immunoSEQ multiplex PCR, and the TCRdb table lists in-frame clones only, not all of them. The sample includes 100,000 to 120,000 clones, about 62% of them seen just once. The sequenced sample consisted of memory CD8+ T cells sorted from blood. Noted subset: CD45RO+ cells pooled with CCR7-negative TemRA cells. Receptors were obtained from a woman aged 25 to 39 in good health.

This clone came up many times. Distinct nucleotide sequences in the sample also encode this CDR3. The chain joins TRBV27 to TRBJ2-2, with no clear D. Between the trimmed V and J ends, which lost 5 bases and 4 bases, there was a span of 5 bases. The CDR3 contains 12 residues. Germline CDR1 is MNHEY and CDR2 is SMNVEV (reference sequence). CDR3 protein: CASSPLTGELFF. As DNA, the CDR3 is TGTGCCAGCAGTCCGCTCACCGGGGAGCTGTTTTTT.

V gene TRBV7-6 combines with J gene TRBJ2-5; 13 bases are a match to TRBD2. The DNA matches TRBJ2-7 better at its end, which makes the J call doubtful. CDR3 length: 15 residues. In germline, CDR1 is SGHVS, CDR2 FNYEAQ. CDR3 in amino acids: CASSFGTSGIYEQYF. CDR3 sequence (DNA): TGTGCCAGCAGCTTCGGGACTAGCGGGATCTACGAGCAGTACTTC.

This clone was observed a few times. This chain joins TRBV25-1 and TRBJ2-2; 9 positions match TRBD2. Germline loops: CDR1 MGHDK, CDR2 SYGVNS. This CDR3 comprises 14 residues. V was clipped by 4 bases and J by 3 bases; unmatched bases: 0. The chain's CDR3 is CASSGTSDTGELFF. The CDR3 coding sequence is TGTGCCAGCAGTGGGACTAGCGACACCGGGGAGCTGTTTTTT.

The count of this clone is one. The chain joins TRBV7-2 to TRBJ1-2, with D unresolved. Deletions cut 3 bases from V and 8 bases from J, with 16 bases between. Germline V gene lookup returns CDR1 SGHTA and CDR2 FQGNSA. CDR3 length equals 14 residues. The CDR3 region is CASSLDGPTWGYTF. The CDR3 DNA reads TGTGCCAGCAGCTTGGACGGGCCGACCTGGGGCTACACCTTC.

This clone has just a few counts. The V call is TRBV6-1, the J call TRBJ1-5, with unresolved D. The CDR3 runs to 15 residues. Per germline, CDR1 MNHNS and CDR2 SASEGT. Trimming removed 7 bases from V and 0 bases from J, with 13 bases in between. CDR3 residues: CASKVSQLSNQPQHF. The CDR3 DNA follows: TGTGCCAGCAAGGTCAGCCAACTTAGCAATCAGCCCCAGCATTTT.

The rearrangement links TRBV4-2 to TRBJ2-7; TRBD2 is a possible D gene (6 bases). The V end lost 0 bases, the J end lost 2 bases, and 20 bases lay between the germline ends. The CDR3 runs 18 residues. Per the germline V gene, CDR1 is LGHNA and CDR2 is YNFKEQ. In DNA, the CDR3 is TGTGCCAGCAGCCAAGACACTTGGGCGGGACCCCGAACCTACGAGCAGTACTTC. Its protein is CASSQDTWAGPRTYEQYF.

The chain carries TRBV28 and TRBJ1-6; a possible D gene is TRBD1 (6 bases). Per germline, CDR1 MDHEN and CDR2 SYDVKM. The CDR3 length is 12 residues. V was shortened by 4 bases and J by 9 bases, with 7 bases between the two germline ends. The CDR3 DNA reads as TGTGCCAGCAGTTACAGGGTTTCACCCCTCCACTTT. The encoded protein is CASSYRVSPLHF.

This clone was observed many times. This sample also contains other DNA sequences that code for the same CDR3. This sequence joins TRBV10-3 and TRBJ2-1, with 9 bases that match TRBD2. This CDR3 is built from 17 residues. Germline loops: CDR1 ENHRY, CDR2 SYGVKD. J lost 5 bases, V lost 0 bases, and 8 bases had no gene match. CDR3 bases: TGTGCCATCAGTGAGTCTGCGGCTAGCGGGGACAACAATGAGCAGTTCTTC. Amino acids: CAISESAASGDNNEQFF.

The genes are TRBV5-4 and TRBJ1-4, with D possibly TRBD1 on 5 matching bases. The V end was cut by 4 bases, the J end by 11 bases, with 9 bases between. Per the germline V gene, CDR1 is SGHNT and CDR2 is YYREEE (reference sequence). CDR3 length: 11 amino acids. The CDR3 bases are TGTGCCAGCAGCCTTGGGGGGAAACTGTTTTTT. Amino acid sequence: CASSLGGKLFF.

In its sample, this clone was seen a few times. The chain is built from TRBV28 and TRBJ2-1; 8 nucleotides line up with TRBD1. This CDR3 is built from 14 residues. The J segment lost 8 bases and the V segment lost 2 bases, leaving 5 bases of the junction unmatched. Germline loops: CDR1 MDHEN, CDR2 SYDVKM. Here the CDR3 reads CASSLRQGIDEQFF. CDR3 bases: TGTGCCAGCAGTTTACGACAGGGGATCGATGAGCAGTTCTTC.

This clone was detected a few times. The chain carries TRBV2 and TRBJ1-5; D is perhaps TRBD1 (6 bases). V was clipped by 5 bases and J by 0 bases, with 14 bases between them. There are 16 residues in the CDR3. CDR1 is SNHLY, CDR2 FYNNEI, per germline. CDR3 loop: CASSPGTSYSNQPQHF. The CDR3, as DNA: TGTGCCAGCAGTCCCGGGACAAGCTATAGCAATCAGCCCCAGCATTTT.

The genes are TRBV27 and TRBJ1-2, with D perhaps TRBD1 (5 bases). The V end was cut by 3 bases, the J end by 2 bases, with 10 bases between. Germline V CDR1 and CDR2: MNHEY, SMNVEV (reference sequence). There are 14 residues in the CDR3. CDR3 nucleotide sequence: TGTGCCAGCAGTTTTACAGGACACAACTATGGCTACACCTTC. This gives the protein CASSFTGHNYGYTF.

Worth noting for this clone: A far larger clone differs by one base, so this is likely a read error. The chain recombines TRBV6-1 with TRBJ2-2; 10 nucleotides align to TRBD1. Trimming at V came to 4 bases and at J to 3 bases, leaving 2 bases not matched to a gene. Germline CDR1 is MNHNS and CDR2 is SASEGT. The CDR3 has 15 residues. As DNA, the CDR3 is TGTGCCAGCAGTGCCGGGACAGGGGACACCGGGGAGCTGTTTTTT. Amino acid sequence: CASSAGTGDTGELFF.

This clone is classed as medium-sized. The genes are TRBV5-1 and TRBJ2-7; TRBD2 matches at 13 bases. Germline V gene sequence: CDR1 SGHRS, CDR2 YFSETQ. The CDR3 loop spans 13 amino acids. V lost 4 bases to trimming and J lost 11 bases; unmatched junction nucleotides: 6. The CDR3: CASSPGLAGFEYF. The CDR3 region has the DNA TGCGCCAGCAGCCCGGGACTAGCGGGATTCGAGTACTTC.

This clone appeared once. The rearrangement joins TRBV15 to TRBJ1-2; 7 nucleotides agree with TRBD1. The CDR3 is 14 residues long. Germline loops: CDR1 LNHNV, CDR2 YYDKDF (reference sequence). V was clipped by 9 bases and J by 4 bases; unmatched bases: 11. DNA for the CDR3: TGTGCCACTTCCGAGGCCCGGGACAGCTATGGCTACACCTTC. Residues: CATSEARDSYGYTF.

The chain has TRBV28 and TRBJ2-1, with 10 bases aligning to TRBD2. The J segment lost 4 bases and the V segment lost 6 bases, leaving 6 bases of the junction unmatched. Germline V gene data show CDR1 as MDHEN and CDR2 as SYDVKM. The CDR3 totals 15 residues. The CDR3 sequence is CASSPGTSEYNEQFF. The CDR3 region has the DNA TGTGCCAGCAGCCCGGGGACTAGCGAGTACAATGAGCAGTTCTTC.

The gene calls are TRBV28 and TRBJ2-6; 7 positions agree with TRBD2. CDR1 and CDR2 from the germline V gene are MDHEN and SYDVKM. V trimming: 6 bases; J trimming: 1 base; junction bases outside the gene matches: 6. There are 16 residues in the CDR3. The CDR3 DNA is TGTGCCAGCAGCCGAGGACTAGTTTCTGGGGCCAACGTCCTGACTTTC. This translates into CASSRGLVSGANVLTF.

The chain employs TRBV28 and TRBJ2-6; D remains unclear. The V end was cut by 0 bases, the J end by 0 bases, with 3 bases between. Germline CDR1 is MDHEN and CDR2 is SYDVKM. The CDR3 covers 15 residues. For the CDR3, the DNA is TGTGCCAGCAGTTTATGGAGCTCTGGGGCCAACGTCCTGACTTTC. Translated, it gives CASSLWSSGANVLTF.

This chain connects TRBV27 to TRBJ2-2; TRBD1 matches at 7 bases. Germline V lookup: CDR1 MNHEY, CDR2 SMNVEV (reference sequence). Trimming took 4 bases from V and 7 from J; bases not matched to a gene: 6. There are 14 residues in the CDR3. CDR3 in amino acids: CASSWQGVGGELFF. CDR3 sequence (DNA): TGTGCCAGCAGTTGGCAGGGGGTTGGCGGGGAGCTGTTTTTT.

The chain links TRBV19 to TRBJ2-2; D is possibly TRBD2 (6 bases). This CDR3 is built from 14 residues. Germline lookup yields CDR1 LNHDA and CDR2 SQIVND (reference sequence). V was clipped by 5 bases and J by 5 bases, with 12 bases between them. The CDR3 DNA reads as TGTGCCAGTAGTGAGCAGGGAGGTACCGGGGAGCTGTTTTTT. Protein sequence: CASSEQGGTGELFF.

As DNA, the CDR3 is TGTGCCAGCAGCTTAGCTGGCCCGGCTGGGGGAAAACTGTTTTTT. Amino acid sequence: CASSLAGPAGGKLFF. V is TRBV11-2 and J is TRBJ1-4; TRBD1 might be the D (5 bases). The length of the CDR3 is 15 residues. Per the germline V gene, CDR1 is SGHAT and CDR2 is FQNNGV. V was clipped by 1 base and J by 10 bases, with 16 bases between them.

The chain carries TRBV7-6 and TRBJ2-3; possible D gene TRBD2, 6 bases. The CDR3 has 18 amino acids. The germline V gene encodes CDR1 SGHVS and CDR2 FNYEAQ. Trimming left V 1 base short and J 4 bases short, with 21 bases between. Written as DNA, the CDR3 is TGTGCCAGCAGCTTAGAAAGGCCTCCGGGAGCTCTTTCAGATACGCAGTATTTT. It codes for CASSLERPPGALSDTQYF.

This rearrangement joins TRBV4-2 to TRBJ2-7; TRBD2 matches at 11 bases. The J segment lost 5 bases and the V segment lost 0 bases, leaving 3 bases of the junction unmatched. The germline V gene has CDR1 LGHNA and CDR2 YNFKEQ. The CDR3 length is 15 residues. The CDR3 DNA reads as TGTGCCAGCAGCCAAGACACTAGCGGGAGTGACGAGCAGTACTTC. Its translation is CASSQDTSGSDEQYF.

This clone was counted a few times. The chain recombines TRBV10-1 with TRBJ1-2; a possible D gene is TRBD1 (6 bases). Trimming left V 5 bases short and J 4 bases short, with 14 bases between. This CDR3 comprises 14 residues. Germline V gives CDR1 WNHNN, CDR2 SYGVQD (reference sequence). The chain's CDR3 is CASSPPGTTYGYTF. CDR3 nucleotides: TGCGCCAGCAGTCCCCCGGGGACAACCTATGGCTACACCTTC.

This chain uses TRBV11-3 with TRBJ2-5, with 7 bases lining up with TRBD1. The J call may be mistaken, given a closer DNA end match to TRBJ2-7. CDR3 length equals 15 residues. The germline gives CDR1 SGHNT, CDR2 YENEEA. CDR3 DNA sequence: TGTGCCAGCAGCCCCTCCGGGACAGTATACTACGAGCAGTACTTC. Translation gives CASSPSGTVYYEQYF.

The chain uses TRBV28 and TRBJ1-5; tentative D call: TRBD1 (5 bases). This CDR3 is 15 amino acids long. CDR1 and CDR2 from the germline V gene are MDHEN and SYDVKM. The V and J ends lost 6 bases and 3 bases respectively, with 15 bases between them. DNA of the CDR3: TGTGCCAGCAGCCCCTTAGACAGCCTCAATCAGCCCCAGCATTTT. Its translation: CASSPLDSLNQPQHF.

The chain combines TRBV2 with TRBJ2-7; 14 nucleotides agree with TRBD2. Germline V lookup: CDR1 SNHLY, CDR2 FYNNEI. The CDR3 has 15 amino acids. V shed 4 bases and J 4 bases; nucleotides not matched to a gene: 3. The CDR3: CASSVGLAGVYEQYF. Here the CDR3 DNA reads TGTGCCAGCAGTGTGGGACTAGCGGGAGTGTACGAGCAGTACTTC.